This T cell receptor (beta chain) was obtained from a study of blood T cell repertoires in COVID-19. Study-wide context: Acute-phase and convalescent COVID-19 samples originated in the United States, Italy and Spain. PBMCs, B-cell-depleted T cells, or T cells provided the cDNA or gDNA that made up the material.

The ends were cut back, 4 bases at V and 0 bases at J, with 9 bases in the middle. The CDR3 length is 14 residues. The germline CDR1 and CDR2 sequences are SNHLY and FYNNEI. Authors' processing steps: Amplification of reference gene primers provided the estimated nucleated cell counts. Repertoires were generated with immunoSEQ multiplex PCR, while TCRdb's copy carries only in-frame clones and drops some. That table supplies the V and J calls and clone size; D and trimming were determined from the DNA. The sample lists a few hundred thousand clones; about 87% were seen once. Sequenced input: peripheral blood. This receptor was identified in a woman between 35 and 50 years old with acute or convalescent COVID-19. This chain joins TRBV2 and TRBJ1-2; possibly TRBD1 for D (5 bases). The CDR3 DNA is TGTGCCAGCAGTGTGGGGGGAGCTAACTATGGCTACACCTTC. This sequence encodes CASSVGGANYGYTF. The variable domain in full, completed from reference TRBV2 and TRBJ1-2, reads EPEVTQTPSHQVTQMGQEVILRCVPISNHLYFYWYRQILGQKVEFLVSFYNNEISEKSEIFDDQFSVERPDGSNFTLKIRSTKLEDSAMYFCASSVGGANYGYTFGSGTRLTVV.